This section outlines one T cell receptor beta chain sequence together with its context. Its target is unknown. This record belongs to a study of T cells in Graves' hyperthyroidism and ophthalmopathy. Study-wide results and caveats: Most thyroid clonotypes expanded above 0.001 were also detected in blood.

Amplified TCR beta CDR3 regions derived from RNA transcripts. When the TCR CDR3 underwent first-round RT-PCR, the HTBI primer set was used. MiXCR, run by TCRdb on the multiplex PCR reads, gives a single entry per CDR3 protein. The data hold roughly 800,000 distinct CDR3 sequences, with roughly 40% observed a single time. Sequenced material: blood. This sequence originates from a man aged 18 to 35 with Graves' hyperthyroidism.

CDR3 protein: CAIRADRASFSGANVLTF. As DNA, the CDR3 is TGTGCCATCAGAGCGGACAGGGCGTCTTTCTCTGGGGCCAACGTCCTGACTTTC. V usage is TRBV10-3 and J usage is TRBJ2-6; 8 bases agree with TRBD1. Germline CDR1 and CDR2: ENHRY and SYGVKD. V gave up 6 bases and J gave up 0 bases; unmatched junction bases: 10. The CDR3 covers 18 residues.